This TCR beta chain came from a study of T and B cells in COVID-19 patients. A word on this clonotype: Its antigen remains unidentified.

From blood, roughly 250-500 ng of genomic DNA served as TRB template. The CDR3 consists of 12 residues. Trimming removed 0 bases from V and 1 base from J, with 4 bases in between. Germline values: CDR1 DFQATT, CDR2 SNEGSKA (reference sequence). BIOMED2 TRB-A/B primer pools were used in multiplex TRB PCR. TCRdb used MiXCR to reprocess the multiplex PCR reads, holding one entry per CDR3 protein. The sample yields about 8,400 distinct CDR3 sequences, over 20% seen once. Whole-study findings and limits: Highly clonal in active COVID-19, TRB repertoires exceeded healthy-donor diversity and richness at recovery. Early severe-case samples and blood from mildly ill patients during symptoms were in short supply. Patients with COVID-19 reportedly showed strongly skewed T cell receptor beta variable and joining gene usage.

This receptor was taken from a human donor who had recovered from COVID-19. Source material: blood. V usage is TRBV20-1 and J usage is TRBJ2-7; no reliable D call. The CDR3 loop is CSAREKSYEQYF. CDR3 sequence (DNA): TGCAGTGCTAGAGAAAAGTCCTACGAGCAGTACTTC.